This entry describes one TCR beta chain. No antigen is known for it. Per-base quality was not reported, and no clone a single base away is much larger than it. This sample was included in a study of response to subunit inactivated influenza vaccine (dated by TCRdb to 2016 to 2018). About the investigation overall: The study used deep quantitative T cell receptor repertoire profiling to track responses to a trivalent subunit inactivated influenza vaccine.

General study outcomes and caveats: The authors proposed that each seasonal influenza vaccination may bring in only a limited number of new T cells.

Library method: RT-PCR. Instrument on record: Illumina HiSeq 2500. Using fastp trimming at Q25 and MiXCR clonotype assembly, TCRdb reanalyzed the public sequencing data and kept in-frame beta chains. Rows with one shared CDR3 protein collapse into an entry with the most common genes and DNA. The sample table records over 400,000 distinct CDR3 sequences; 11% of these occur just once. The ten largest clones represent 12% of the sample. V is pared back by 5 bases and J by 3 bases, with 14 bases lying between the germline termini. The germline V gene (reference sequence) yields SGHAT for CDR1 and FQDESV for CDR2. The cysteine opens and the phenylalanine closes a CDR3 of 14 amino acids. The only DNA kept is the CDR3, 42 bases in frame from the first base. The sample's time point label, in plain terms: 45 days after influenza vaccine administration.

Material: PBMCs from blood, obtained more than 35 days after vaccination. Recombination linked TRBV11-1 to TRBJ2-7; the D gene is unclear. The receptor was derived from a man aged 45 to 65 who received an inactivated influenza vaccine. Donor details come from another sample of the same person, matched by shared clones. The bases read TGTGCCAGCAGCGCGGACCATAGCTTCTACGAGCAGTACTTC. This encodes CASSADHSFYEQYF.